This T cell receptor (beta chain) was sequenced for a study of shared clonotypes between healthy human individuals. Positive CCR7 selection of CD45RO-negative cells yielded the naive CD8 cells, and terminally differentiated effector memory CD45RA+ cells were excluded. Over several immunoSEQ plates, each subset's genomic DNA was distributed in even portions. Profiling relied on immunoSEQ multiplex PCR, and the TCRdb table lists in-frame clones only, not all of them. The table shows about 2.2 million clones, with 85% to 95% occurring only once. The J segment lost 3 bases and the V segment lost 5 bases, leaving 11 bases of the junction unmatched. Germline V gene sequence: CDR1 SEHNR, CDR2 FQNEAQ (reference sequence). There are 17 residues in the CDR3.

This receptor was obtained from a man aged 18 to 35 in good health. Some clones in this sample may be carry-over from other donors' samples. The chain combines TRBV7-9 with TRBJ1-1; 11 nucleotides align to TRBD1. Source material: naive CD8+ T cells from PBMCs. The CDR3: CASSTWTGGFSDTEAFF. The CDR3 bases are TGTGCCAGCAGCACCTGGACAGGGGGCTTTTCCGACACTGAAGCTTTCTTT.